This T cell receptor beta chain is drawn from a study of cytomegalovirus exposure and HLA in healthy donors. Findings and caveats of the study: CMV antigen specificity of three CMV-associated chains was confirmed in vitro. Analyzed later, most CMV-associated TCR beta chains appeared HLA-restricted. Compared with the roughly 700-donor mean, an Asian-associated ancestry cluster reportedly had fewer N-insertions, according to a later analysis.

This clone has just a few counts. Its target is unknown. The PCR ran on 60 Vbeta and 13 Jbeta primers. Profiled with immunoSEQ multiplex PCR; TCRdb holds only in-frame clones, not every one. The table records around 160,000 clones, 75% to 85% of them present only once. This clonotype was obtained from a male donor in good health and CMV-seropositive. Sequenced material: PBMCs.

The CDR3 spells CASSLASGRTEAFF. The CDR3 nucleotides are TGTGCCAGCAGCTTAGCGAGCGGGCGCACTGAAGCTTTCTTT. The chain is built from TRBV7-2 and TRBJ1-1; D not resolved. The V end was cut by 0 bases, the J end by 4 bases, with 9 bases between. The CDR3 extends over 14 amino acids. The germline V gene has CDR1 SGHTA and CDR2 FQGNSA.